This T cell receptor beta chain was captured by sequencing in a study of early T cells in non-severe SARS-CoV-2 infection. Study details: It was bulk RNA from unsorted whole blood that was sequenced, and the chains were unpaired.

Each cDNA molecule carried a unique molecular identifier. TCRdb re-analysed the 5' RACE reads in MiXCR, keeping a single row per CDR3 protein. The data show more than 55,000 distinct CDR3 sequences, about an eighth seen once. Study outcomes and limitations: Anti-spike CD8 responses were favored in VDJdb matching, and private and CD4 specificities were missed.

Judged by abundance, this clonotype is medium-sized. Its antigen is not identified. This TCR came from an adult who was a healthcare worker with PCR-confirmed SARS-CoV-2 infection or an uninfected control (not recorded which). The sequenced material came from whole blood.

The CDR3 reads CSVSNEGRSYEQYF. The CDR3 coding sequence is TGCAGCGTTAGTAATGAGGGACGGAGCTACGAGCAGTACTTC. The genes are TRBV29-1 and TRBJ2-7; D tentatively reads TRBD1 or TRBD2 (5 bases each). Germline values: CDR1 SQVTM, CDR2 ANQGSEA. Between the trimmed V and J ends, which lost 5 bases and 3 bases, there was a span of 17 bases. The CDR3 length is 14 residues.